The source of this T cell receptor beta chain is a study of blood T cell repertoires in COVID-19. Turning to the study itself: Acute-phase and convalescent COVID-19 samples originated in the United States, Italy and Spain. PBMCs, B-cell-depleted T cells, or T cells provided the cDNA or gDNA that made up the material.

Per the original methods: Nucleated cell counts were estimated from reference gene primer amplification. Sequencing was performed with immunoSEQ multiplex PCR; in TCRdb, only in-frame clones are kept and a portion is missing. V, J and clone size were drawn from that table, and D and trimming were deduced from the DNA. The data contain about 140,000 clones, about 90% of them singletons. CDR3 size: 12 residues. The ends were cut back, 2 bases at V and 7 bases at J, with 6 bases in the middle. In germline, CDR1 is SGHTA, CDR2 FQGNSA. The chain couples TRBV7-2 to TRBJ1-5; unclear D gene. Sequencing was done on a sample of peripheral blood. This receptor was obtained from a woman in her sixties or seventies with acute or convalescent COVID-19. The CDR3 sequence: CASSLNGQPQHF. CDR3 nucleotide sequence: TGTGCCAGCAGCTTAAACGGGCAGCCCCAGCATTTT.